One sample yielded the 2 T cell receptor beta chains listed below, sequenced in a study of blood T cell repertoires in COVID-19 (dated by TCRdb to 2018 to 2021). The protocol used for the library was the immunoSEQ multiplex PCR assay. In TCRdb, the immuneACCESS table is reduced to in-frame sequences with V and J assigned. These tables do not hold every clone; where another copy was compared, an unresolved V gene accounts for under half, and the others remain unexplained. In this sample the table shows 150,000 or so clones, 83% of which occur a single time. About 12% of the sample rests with the top ten. Sequencing was done on a sample of peripheral blood. Source of these receptors: a woman aged 55-69 years with COVID-19, enrolled during active disease.

The genes are TRBV21-1 and TRBJ2-2; the table's D call, TRBD2, has no DNA check behind it. TRBV21-1 is a recognized pseudogene. The CDR3 has 20 residues. The CDR3 loop reads CASSKGGTSGRALYTGELFF. In DNA form, the CDR3 reads TGTGCCAGCAGCAAAGGCGGGACTAGCGGGAGGGCCTTGTACACCGGGGAGCTGTTTTTT.

The J gene is TRBJ2-7, the V gene TRBV6-5; no definite D call. The CDR3 extends over 15 amino acids. V lost 0 bases and J 2 bases, leaving 11 bases between the germline ends. CDR1 and CDR2 from the germline V gene are MNHEY and SVGAGI. The CDR3 DNA follows: TGTGCCAGCAGTTACTCCCCGTCGCCTACCTACGAGCAGTACGTC. It yields the protein CASSYSPSPTYEQYV.